Presented here are 15 T cell receptor beta chains from one specimen sequenced in a study of CD8 T cells in Susac syndrome (dated by TCRdb to between 2019 and 2020). Receptor libraries were prepared by the immunoSEQ multiplex PCR assay. RNA was extracted using the RNeasy kit, and about 0.45 to 1 ug of the RNA was reverse transcribed with random hexamers. TCRdb took the public reads, trimmed them with fastp at Q25, ran MiXCR for clone calling and kept in-frame beta chains. CDR3 protein duplicates are merged, each entry listing the most common genes and DNA. The table for this sample lists about 150,000 distinct CDR3 sequences; around 95% of them were counted only once. The ten top clones hold 0.13% to 0.15% of the sample. Sample: CD8+ T cells from PBMCs. Every receptor here comes from a human donor with multiple sclerosis.

CDR3 region: CSGRTRLSYNEQFF. The CDR3 region has the DNA TGCAGTGGCCGGACACGACTATCCTACAATGAGCAGTTCTTC. V gene TRBV20-1 combines with J gene TRBJ2-1; the D gene could be TRBD1 or TRBD2 (5 bases each). The CDR3 contains 14 residues. Germline CDR1 is DFQATT and CDR2 is SNEGSKA (reference sequence). V lost 7 bases and J lost 1, with 14 bases in between.

This clonotype was seen a single time. As the CDR3 is not closed by the conserved phenylalanine or tryptophan, this likely results from a read error. The chain combines TRBV29-1 with TRBJ2-3; TRBD1 matches 11 bases. Germline V gene lookup returns CDR1 SQVTM and CDR2 ANQGSEA. The CDR3 length is 13 residues. Trimming cost V 6 bases and J 6 bases; bases outside gene matches: 5. The CDR3: CSVPDRGRDTQYC. The CDR3 coding sequence is TGCAGCGTCCCGGACAGGGGGCGGGATACGCAGTATTGT.

The chain couples TRBV7-8 to TRBJ1-6; D uncertain. V lost 3 bases and J 2 bases, leaving 11 bases between the germline ends. The CDR3 extends over 16 amino acids. Germline V gene lookup returns CDR1 SGHVS and CDR2 FQNEAQ. The CDR3 reads CASSFTTGAYNSPLHF. CDR3 nucleotide sequence: TGTGCCAGCAGCTTTACGACGGGTGCCTATAATTCACCCCTCCACTTT.

In DNA form, the CDR3 reads TGTGCCAGCAGCTTAGTGAGGACAAGGGCCCCATACACTGAAGCTTTCTTT. Translation gives CASSLVRTRAPYTEAFF. The rearrangement links TRBV7-9 to TRBJ1-1; tentative D call: TRBD1 (5 bases). The CDR3 is 17 amino acids. Germline CDR1 is SEHNR and CDR2 is FQNEAQ (reference sequence). Deletions cut 1 base from V and 3 bases from J, with 18 bases between.

The CDR3 sequence: CSASRAQETQYF. For the CDR3, the DNA is TGCAGTGCGAGTCGGGCCCAAGAGACCCAGTACTTC. The chain is built from TRBV20-1 and TRBJ2-5; D gene uncertain. The CDR3 contains 12 residues. The germline CDR1 and CDR2 sequences are DFQATT and SNEGSKA (reference sequence). V was cut by 6 bases and J by 1 base, with 9 bases left in between.

The chain combines TRBV29-1 with TRBJ2-3, with 10 bases identical to TRBD1. From germline, CDR1 is SQVTM and CDR2 ANQGSEA. J gave up 2 bases and V 6 bases, and 5 bases lay outside the gene matches. The CDR3 covers 14 residues. The DNA for the CDR3 is TGCAGCGTCGGGGGACAGGGGTCCACAGATACGCAGTATTTT. This translates into CSVGGQGSTDTQYF.

The J gene is TRBJ1-5, the V gene TRBV2; TRBD1 aligns across 8 bases. CDR1 SNHLY and CDR2 FYNNEI come from the germline V gene. The V segment lost 2 bases and the J segment 4 bases; nucleotides outside the gene matches: 7. The CDR3 totals 16 residues. CDR3 in DNA: TGTGCCAGCAGTGAAAGGGCAGGGGGCGGGAATCAGCCCCAGCATTTT. Translation: CASSERAGGGNQPQHF.

The gene calls are TRBV27 and TRBJ1-4; 9 bases align to TRBD1. The CDR3 is 14 residues long. The germline V gene has CDR1 MNHEY and CDR2 SMNVEV (reference sequence). After removal of 2 bases from V and 7 bases from J, the junction contained 2 bases not matched to a gene. CDR3 protein: CASSLGTGIEKLFF. The CDR3 nucleotides read TGTGCCAGCAGTTTAGGGACAGGGATTGAAAAACTGTTTTTT.

The V gene is TRBV27, the J gene TRBJ1-2; tentative D call: TRBD1 (6 bases). This CDR3 has 13 amino acids. The germline gives CDR1 MNHEY, CDR2 SMNVEV (reference sequence). V gave up 2 bases and J gave up 4 bases, with 8 bases separating them. CDR3 in amino acids: CASSLAGAYGYTF. CDR3 sequence (DNA): TGTGCCAGCAGTTTAGCAGGGGCCTATGGCTACACCTTC.

The rearrangement joins TRBV12-3 or TRBV12-4 to TRBJ2-7; TRBD1 is a possible D gene (5 bases). V was shortened by 6 bases and J by 6 bases, with 18 bases between the two germline ends. This CDR3 spans 14 amino acids. The CDR3 region has the DNA TGTGCCAGCAGCACCTCCCAGGGTCGAGGCGAGCAGTACGTC. Its protein product is CASSTSQGRGEQYV.

This chain uses TRBV29-1 with TRBJ1-1; tentative D call: TRBD1 (6 bases). Germline CDR1 is SQVTM and CDR2 is ANQGSEA. The CDR3 consists of 14 residues. V lost 7 bases, J lost 2 bases, and 17 bases lay in between. The DNA for the CDR3 is TGCAGCGGCGAACCGGGGGGCGTAAACACTGAAGCTTTCTTT. As protein: CSGEPGGVNTEAFF.

This chain links TRBV11-2 with TRBJ2-7, with unresolved D. V shed 4 bases and J shed 2 bases, with 12 bases lying between them. Germline lookup yields CDR1 SGHAT and CDR2 FQNNGV. The CDR3 contains 14 residues. Here the CDR3 reads CASSWSTPTYEQYF. Here the CDR3 DNA reads TGTGCCAGCAGCTGGTCGACACCCACCTACGAGCAGTACTTC. Drawing the rest from reference TRBV11-2 and TRBJ2-7, the complete variable domain is EAGVAQSPRYKIIEKRQSVAFWCNPISGHATLYWYQQILGQGPKLLIQFQNNGVVDDSQLPKDRFSAERLKGVDSTLKIQPAKLEDSAVYLCASSWSTPTYEQYFGPGTRLTVT.

The chain is built from TRBV30 and TRBJ2-1; weak D call: TRBD2 (5 bases). This CDR3 spans 14 amino acids. CDR1 and CDR2 from the germline V gene are GTSNPN and SVGIG (reference sequence). V lost 4 bases and J 8 bases, leaving 18 bases between the germline ends. This CDR3 is CAWTRQPARDEQFF. In DNA form, the CDR3 reads TGTGCCTGGACCCGGCAACCGGCGCGGGATGAGCAGTTCTTC.

This chain uses TRBV11-2 with TRBJ2-3; D gene uncertain. Germline values: CDR1 SGHAT, CDR2 FQNNGV. Trimming pared 5 bases from V and 0 bases from J, leaving 12 bases between. There are 15 residues in the CDR3. DNA for the CDR3: TGTGCCAGCAGCCCCTCCATGGGGAGCACAGATACGCAGTATTTT. This encodes CASSPSMGSTDTQYF.

The rearrangement joins TRBV25-1 to TRBJ2-7, with D uncertain. The CDR3 contains 18 residues. The germline V gene has CDR1 MGHDK and CDR2 SYGVNS. V lost 2 bases and J 3 bases, leaving 23 bases between the germline ends. CDR3 sequence (DNA): TGTGCCAGCAGTGAACATAGCCGGCAAAACGACTGGTACTACGAGCAGTACTTC. This codes for CASSEHSRQNDWYYEQYF.